The T cell receptor beta chain under discussion was sequenced for a study of blood T cell repertoires in COVID-19. Study as a whole: Some COVID-19 samples were acute and others convalescent; all came from the United States, Italy and Spain. T cells, B-cell-depleted T cells, or PBMCs provided the cDNA or gDNA that served as material.

Original processing methods: Reference gene primer amplification gave nucleated cell count estimates. Assay used: immunoSEQ multiplex PCR; TCRdb lists only in-frame clones, some missing. For V, J and clone size, that table is used; D and trimming come from the DNA. Found here are around 290,000 clones, approximately 90% of them singletons; the top ten hold around 2%. This clonotype was sampled from an older woman in a cohort exposed to, infected with or recovered from COVID-19 (not recorded which). The sample was PBMCs or T cells enriched from blood (not recorded which).

The CDR3 coding sequence is TGCGCCAGCAGGCCGGCTAGCGGCTCCTACAATGAGCAGTTCTTC. Its protein is CASRPASGSYNEQFF. V and J are TRBV10-2 and TRBJ2-1, with 7 bases lining up with TRBD2. The germline V gene encodes CDR1 WSHSY and CDR2 SAAADI. J gave up 0 bases and V 6 bases, and 5 bases lay outside the gene matches. This CDR3 region has 15 residues.